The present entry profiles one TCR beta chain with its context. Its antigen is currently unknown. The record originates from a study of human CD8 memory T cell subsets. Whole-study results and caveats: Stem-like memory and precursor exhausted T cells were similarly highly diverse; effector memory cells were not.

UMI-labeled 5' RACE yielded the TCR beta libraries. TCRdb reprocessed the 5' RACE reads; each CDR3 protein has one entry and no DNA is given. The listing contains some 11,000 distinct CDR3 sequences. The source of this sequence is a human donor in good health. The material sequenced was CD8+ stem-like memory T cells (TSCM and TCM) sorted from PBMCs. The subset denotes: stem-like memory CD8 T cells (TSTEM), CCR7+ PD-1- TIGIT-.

The CDR3 loop reads CSASYAGITQYF. The rearrangement uses TRBV20-1 and TRBJ2-3; the D call from TCRdb, TRBD2, cannot be confirmed without DNA. CDR3 size: 12 residues. Germline CDR1 DFQATT, CDR2 SNEGSKA (reference sequence).